This T cell receptor beta chain originates from a study of tumor and adjacent non-tumor tissue in lung cancer. TCRbeta libraries were built with three rounds of nested PCR, modified from ARM-PCR. In TCRdb, the multiplex PCR reads were re-called with MiXCR into one record per CDR3 protein. The table has tens of thousands of distinct CDR3 sequences, 61% seen once. The template was RNA from unsorted bulk tissue. The normal lung tissue was taken more than 3 cm from the tumor edge. V was pared by 7 bases and J by 3 bases, with 19 bases between. CDR1 and CDR2 (germline): MDHEN, SYDVKM. CDR3 length equals 16 residues.

V is TRBV28 and J is TRBJ1-5; unclear D gene. This TCR derives from a man between 65 and 79 years old with non-small cell lung cancer. Source material: distant non-tumor lung tissue. Written as DNA, the CDR3 is TGTGCCAGCACGCAGGTTTCGGGCCTCCTCAATCAGCCCCAGCATTTT. Its protein is CASTQVSGLLNQPQHF. The full variable domain, in which reference TRBV28 and TRBJ1-5 provide the parts outside the CDR3, is DVKVTQSSRYLVKRTGEKVFLECVQDMDHENMFWYRQDPGLGLRLIYFSYDVKMKEKGDIPEGYSVSREKKERFSLILESASTNQTSMYLCASTQVSGLLNQPQHFGDGTRLSIL.